This note documents a single T cell receptor beta chain sequence. The CDR3 has 18 residues. From germline, CDR1 is MGHRA and CDR2 YSYEKL. With 2 bases clipped from V and 3 bases from J, the junction kept 12 bases outside the gene matches. The record originates from a study of blood T cell repertoires in COVID-19. In the original workflow: Estimation of nucleated cell counts relied on the amplification of reference gene primers. Generated by immunoSEQ multiplex PCR, the TCRdb table keeps only in-frame clones and is missing some. V and J calls and clone size are copied from that table; D and trimming were computed from the DNA. The sample carries about 150,000 clones, approximately 85% recorded once.

Material for sequencing was peripheral blood. The J gene is TRBJ2-3, the V gene TRBV4-1; TRBD2 matches 9 bases. The receptor's source is a woman in her sixties or seventies with COVID-19, enrolled during active disease. CDR3 bases: TGCGCCAGCAGCCAAACTAGGGTGGCGGGGGGGCGAACAGATACGCAGTATTTT. Protein: CASSQTRVAGGRTDTQYF.